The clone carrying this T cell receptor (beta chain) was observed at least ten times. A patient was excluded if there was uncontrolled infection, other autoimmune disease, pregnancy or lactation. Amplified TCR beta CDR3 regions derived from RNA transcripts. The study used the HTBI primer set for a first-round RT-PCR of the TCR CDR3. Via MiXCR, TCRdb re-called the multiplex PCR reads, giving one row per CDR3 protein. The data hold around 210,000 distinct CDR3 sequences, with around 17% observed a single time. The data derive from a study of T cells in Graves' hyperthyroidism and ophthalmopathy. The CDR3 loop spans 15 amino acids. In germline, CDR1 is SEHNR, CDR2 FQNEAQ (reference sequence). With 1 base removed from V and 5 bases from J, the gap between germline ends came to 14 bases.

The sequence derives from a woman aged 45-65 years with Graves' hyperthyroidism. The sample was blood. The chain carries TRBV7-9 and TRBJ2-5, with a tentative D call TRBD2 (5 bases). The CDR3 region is CASSLGSGSVETQYF. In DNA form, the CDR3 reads TGTGCCAGCAGCTTAGGATCGGGGTCGGTGGAGACCCAGTACTTC.